The 20 T cell receptor beta chains below all came from one sample that was sequenced in a study of blood T cell repertoires in COVID-19. Assay used: immunoSEQ multiplex PCR; TCRdb lists only in-frame clones, some missing. This sample has around 70,000 clones, with over 75% found just once. The sequenced material came from peripheral blood. These receptors originate from a human donor in a cohort sampled during active COVID-19.

This clone was seen only a few times. The chain is built from TRBV2 and TRBJ1-1; TRBD1 matches 7 bases. The CDR3 length is 12 residues. J was trimmed by 10 bases and V by 1 base; bases with no gene match: 3. In germline, CDR1 is SNHLY, CDR2 FYNNEI. The CDR3 region has the DNA TGTGCCAGCAGTGAAGAAGGGGGCACAGCTTTCTTT. Translated: CASSEEGGTAFF.

The chain recombines TRBV24-1 with TRBJ1-5; the D is unclear. The CDR3 extends over 16 amino acids. V dropped 2 bases and J dropped 4 bases, with 14 bases sitting between them. The V gene's germline CDR1 is KGHDR and CDR2 SFDVKD. The CDR3 DNA follows: TGTGCCACCAGTGATTCCCGCGGCAGTGGGAATCAGCCCCAGCATTTT. It translates to CATSDSRGSGNQPQHF.

This clone has just a few counts. The chain links TRBV2 to TRBJ2-7; D is uncertain. The CDR3 totals 12 residues. In germline, CDR1 is SNHLY, CDR2 FYNNEI. V gave up 2 bases and J gave up 3 bases, with 5 bases separating them. The CDR3 bases are TGTGCCAGCAGTGAATCTAGCTACGAGCAGTACTTC. This encodes CASSESSYEQYF.

The V call is TRBV9, the J call TRBJ2-7, with 7 bases fitting TRBD2. The CDR3 length is 13 residues. Germline CDR1 SGDLS, CDR2 YYNGEE. The V and J ends lost 4 bases and 5 bases, in that order; junction bases with no gene match: 6. CDR3 coding DNA: TGTGCCAGCAGCTTAGGACTAGTAAACGAGCAGTACTTC. It encodes CASSLGLVNEQYF. Using reference TRBV9 and TRBJ2-7 for the parts outside the CDR3, the full variable domain is DSGVTQTPKHLITATGQRVTLRCSPRSGDLSVYWYQQSLDQGLQFLIQYYNGEERAKGNILERFSAQQFPDLHSELNLSSLELGDSALYFCASSLGLVNEQYFGPGTRLTVT.

The chain employs TRBV28 and TRBJ2-2; weak D call: TRBD2 (5 bases). The V and J ends lost 2 bases and 4 bases respectively, with 8 bases between them. CDR1 and CDR2 (germline): MDHEN, SYDVKM. This CDR3 comprises 14 residues. As DNA, the CDR3 is TGTGCCAGCAGTTTAGCGGGTCTCACCGGGGAGCTGTTTTTT. This translates into CASSLAGLTGELFF.

V usage is TRBV4-3 and J usage is TRBJ2-7; D is unresolved. V was cut by 0 bases and J by 3 bases, with 12 bases left in between. The CDR3 covers 15 residues. From germline, CDR1 is LGHNA and CDR2 YSLEER. The CDR3 bases are TGCGCCAGCAGCCAAGAGGCCCATAGCCTCTACGAGCAGTACTTC. Protein sequence: CASSQEAHSLYEQYF.

The V and J genes are TRBV6-5 and TRBJ1-2; 8 nucleotides agree with TRBD1. Germline V gene lookup returns CDR1 MNHEY and CDR2 SVGAGI. Unmatched junction bases numbered 7, after V lost 6 bases and J lost 7 bases. The CDR3 loop spans 13 amino acids. CDR3 protein: CASRNQGAGGYTF. DNA of the CDR3: TGTGCCAGCAGAAACCAGGGGGCAGGTGGCTACACCTTC.

A few counts support this clone. The chain is built from TRBV11-2 and TRBJ2-7; no clear D gene. Germline V gene lookup returns CDR1 SGHAT and CDR2 FQNNGV. This CDR3 has 14 residues. Trimming removed 0 bases from V and 1 base from J, with 7 bases in between. CDR3 DNA sequence: TGTGCCAGCAGCTTAGATTATAAATCCTACGAGCAGTACTTC. This gives the protein CASSLDYKSYEQYF. The full variable domain, in which reference TRBV11-2 and TRBJ2-7 provide the parts outside the CDR3, is EAGVAQSPRYKIIEKRQSVAFWCNPISGHATLYWYQQILGQGPKLLIQFQNNGVVDDSQLPKDRFSAERLKGVDSTLKIQPAKLEDSAVYLCASSLDYKSYEQYFGPGTRLTVT.

A few counts support this clone. The rearrangement joins TRBV6-5 to TRBJ1-6; 7 bases are a match to TRBD1. The germline gives CDR1 MNHEY, CDR2 SVGAGI. V was clipped by 6 bases and J by 9 bases; unmatched bases: 8. The CDR3 contains 14 residues. CDR3 sequence: CASRPGTVSSPLHF. CDR3 DNA sequence: TGTGCCAGCAGGCCCGGGACAGTCAGTTCACCCCTCCACTTT.

This rearrangement joins TRBV19 to TRBJ2-1; TRBD2 matches 10 bases. The junction had 6 bases not matched to a gene; V was cut back by 5 bases and J by 2 bases. This CDR3 region has 16 residues. CDR1 LNHDA and CDR2 SQIVND come from the germline V gene (reference sequence). The CDR3 sequence: CASSGYSGRAYNEQFF. In nucleotides, the CDR3 is TGTGCCAGTAGTGGATACAGCGGGAGGGCCTACAATGAGCAGTTCTTC.

The chain has TRBV7-9 and TRBJ1-5, with 11 nucleotides matching TRBD1. V lost 4 bases, J lost 6 bases, and 5 bases stayed unmatched. The CDR3 runs 15 residues. Germline V lookup: CDR1 SEHNR, CDR2 FQNEAQ (reference sequence). In nucleotides, the CDR3 is TGTGCCAGCAGCTCTGGACAGGGGGCTGGTCAGCCCCAGCATTTT. It is translated as CASSSGQGAGQPQHF.

This clone has a handful of counts. The rearrangement links TRBV4-1 to TRBJ1-6; TRBD1 matches 7 bases. The CDR3 is made up of 15 amino acids. The V gene's germline CDR1 is MGHRA and CDR2 YSYEKL. The V segment lost 3 bases and the J segment 9 bases; nucleotides outside the gene matches: 8. This chain's CDR3 is CASSHSRQGGSPLHF. As DNA, the CDR3 is TGCGCCAGCAGCCATTCACGACAGGGAGGTTCACCCCTCCACTTT.

This clone was recorded once. The rearrangement joins TRBV2 to TRBJ2-4, with D maybe TRBD2 (7 bases). Trimming removed 6 bases from V and 2 bases from J, with 17 bases in between. The CDR3 sequence is 16 residues long. Germline V gene data show CDR1 as SNHLY and CDR2 as FYNNEI. CDR3 amino acids: CASRGGALASKNIQYF. CDR3 DNA sequence: TGTGCCAGCAGGGGGGGGGCTTTAGCATCCAAAAACATTCAGTACTTC.

This clone was recorded only once. The chain couples TRBV30 to TRBJ1-6; D is unclear. The CDR3 extends over 16 amino acids. V was trimmed by 0 bases and J by 9 bases, leaving 18 bases between them. The germline V gene has CDR1 GTSNPN and CDR2 SVGIG (reference sequence). This CDR3 is CAWSVLGGLMGSPLHF. The CDR3 region has the DNA TGTGCCTGGAGTGTTTTAGGAGGGCTAATGGGTTCACCCCTCCACTTT. The full variable domain, completed using reference TRBV30 and TRBJ1-6, is SQTIHQWPATLVQPVGSPLSLECTVEGTSNPNLYWYRQAAGRGLQLLFYSVGIGQISSEVPQNLSASRPQDRQFILSSKKLLLSDSGFYLCAWSVLGGLMGSPLHFGNGTRLTVT.

The rearrangement uses TRBV19 and TRBJ1-5, with a tentative D call TRBD1 (6 bases). From germline, CDR1 is LNHDA and CDR2 SQIVND (reference sequence). The CDR3 loop spans 16 amino acids. Deletions cut 5 bases from V and 4 bases from J, with 18 bases between. Here the CDR3 DNA reads TGTGCCAGTAGTCACTTAGGACAGATTGGAAATCAGCCCCAGCATTTT. This encodes CASSHLGQIGNQPQHF.

The chain is built from TRBV4-3 and TRBJ2-7; 8 nucleotides line up with TRBD2. The CDR3 covers 15 residues. V shed 3 bases, J shed 7 bases, and the junction held 11 bases outside the gene matches. The germline gives CDR1 LGHNA, CDR2 YSLEER. CDR3: CASSQRGPGGSEQYF. The CDR3 DNA follows: TGCGCCAGCAGCCAGAGGGGACCGGGAGGGTCTGAGCAGTACTTC.

The V gene is TRBV28, the J gene TRBJ1-1; tentatively, D is TRBD1 (5 bases). The CDR3 is made up of 14 amino acids. Germline CDR1 reads MDHEN; CDR2 reads SYDVKM. Trimming took 9 bases from V and 4 from J, leaving 18 bases between them. CDR3 sequence: CASRGAGGGTEAFF. DNA of the CDR3: TGTGCCAGTAGAGGTGCGGGGGGTGGCACTGAAGCTTTCTTT.

The chain employs TRBV5-1 and TRBJ2-7; 10 bases match TRBD1. Germline values: CDR1 SGHRS, CDR2 YFSETQ. The V gene end was trimmed by 4 bases and the J gene end by 2 bases; junction bases not matched to a gene: 6. The CDR3 spans 15 residues. CDR3: CASSPGQGLTYEQYF. The CDR3 coding sequence is TGCGCCAGCAGCCCGGGACAGGGGCTCACCTACGAGCAGTACTTC.

The J gene is TRBJ1-3, the V gene TRBV6-5; D call uncertain. V dropped 6 bases and J dropped 2 bases, with 11 bases sitting between them. This CDR3 contains 14 residues. Germline V gene lookup returns CDR1 MNHEY and CDR2 SVGAGI. The CDR3 loop reads CASSPVVAGNTIYF. CDR3 sequence (DNA): TGTGCCAGCAGCCCGGTTGTGGCTGGAAACACCATATATTTT.

The J gene is TRBJ1-5, the V gene TRBV6-5, with a tentative D call TRBD1 (6 bases). This CDR3 is built from 13 residues. CDR1 is MNHEY, CDR2 SVGAGI, per germline. Trimming took off 5 bases at V and 7 bases at J, with 12 bases between the two ends. Here the CDR3 DNA reads TGTGCCAGCAGTCTACAGGGTCGGCAGCCCCAGCATTTT. Its translation: CASSLQGRQPQHF.